The present T cell receptor (beta chain) was sequenced within a study of beta chain features in type 1 diabetes. This clone was detected only once. As yet, its antigen is unknown. Study-level results: Any PCR bias toward short templates would affect both groups alike. The naive, central memory and Treg TCRB repertoires of patients appeared to be more similar to one another than those of healthy donors. In all four CD4+ subsets, TCRB CDR3 length was significantly, moderately reduced in type 1 diabetes.

Reverse transcription of all isolated RNA meant that expressed TCRB transcripts were sequenced. TCRdb's copy holds only in-frame clones and misses some; the assay was immunoSEQ multiplex PCR. This table holds about 710,000 clones, more than 13% found once. Germline CDR1 and CDR2: SNHLY and FYNNEI. Trimming took off 5 bases at V and 6 bases at J, with 13 bases between the two ends. This CDR3 is built from 14 residues. Sequencing was performed on naive CD4+ T cells from blood. The TCR comes from a man between 18 and 29 years old with type 1 diabetes. This rearrangement joins TRBV2 to TRBJ2-2; no reliable D call. The DNA of the CDR3 is TGTGCCAGCAGTCCCGCCCGGGTAGCCGGGGAGCTGTTTTTT. This gives the protein CASSPARVAGELFF.